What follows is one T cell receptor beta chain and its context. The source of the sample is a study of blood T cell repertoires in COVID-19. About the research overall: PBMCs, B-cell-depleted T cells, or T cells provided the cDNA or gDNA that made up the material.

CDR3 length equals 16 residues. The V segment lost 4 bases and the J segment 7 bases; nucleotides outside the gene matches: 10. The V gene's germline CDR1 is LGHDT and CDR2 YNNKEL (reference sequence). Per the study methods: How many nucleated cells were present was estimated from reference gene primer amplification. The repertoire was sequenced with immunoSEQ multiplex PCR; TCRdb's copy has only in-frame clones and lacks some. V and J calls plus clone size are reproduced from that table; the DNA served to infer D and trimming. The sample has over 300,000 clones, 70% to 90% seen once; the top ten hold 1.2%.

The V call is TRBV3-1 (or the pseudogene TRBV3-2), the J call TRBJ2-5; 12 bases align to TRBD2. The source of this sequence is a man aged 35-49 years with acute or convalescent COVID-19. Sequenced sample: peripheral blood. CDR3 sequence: CASSRLAGDHLGTQYF. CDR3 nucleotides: TGTGCCAGCAGCCGACTAGCGGGGGACCACCTGGGGACCCAGTACTTC.